A selection of T cell receptor beta chains follows, all from one sample in a study of blood T cell repertoires in COVID-19. Assay used: immunoSEQ multiplex PCR; TCRdb lists only in-frame clones, some missing. The sample yields roughly 18,000 clones, roughly 91% seen once. The sample was peripheral blood. The receptors here all came from an older woman with active COVID-19. CDR3s leave out the opening cysteine and the closing phenylalanine or tryptophan. Some rows have no size entry. The others give once, few or many, or a class for an expanded clone.

v_gene: TRBV9
j_gene: TRBJ2-5
abundance: .
CDR3aa: ASSRDGTGSPETQY

v_gene: TRBV7-3
j_gene: TRBJ2-1
abundance: .
CDR3aa: ASSPTPQAYNEQF

v_gene: TRBV5-8
j_gene: TRBJ2-1
abundance: .
CDR3aa: ASSPELGVRNEQF

v_gene: TRBV5-5
j_gene: TRBJ2-2
abundance: .
CDR3aa: ASTLRAGFGGELF

v_gene: TRBV13
j_gene: TRBJ1-3
abundance: .
CDR3aa: ASSLLLGDRVANTIY

v_gene: TRBV6-6
j_gene: TRBJ2-3
abundance: .
CDR3aa: ASSDYITDTQY

v_gene: TRBV6-1
j_gene: TRBJ2-7
abundance: .
CDR3aa: ASSEQGSGSYEQY

v_gene: TRBV7-8
j_gene: TRBJ1-1
abundance: .
CDR3aa: ASSVRDSGLEAF

v_gene: TRBV19
j_gene: TRBJ1-3
abundance: .
CDR3aa: ASSITVVGGNTIY

v_gene: TRBV5-8
j_gene: TRBJ2-3
abundance: .
CDR3aa: ASTRGAVISDTQY

v_gene: TRBV19
j_gene: TRBJ2-4
abundance: once
CDR3aa: ASSTGLGENIQY

v_gene: TRBV12-5
j_gene: TRBJ2-2
abundance: .
CDR3aa: ASGLGRTGVNTGELF

v_gene: TRBV5-6
j_gene: TRBJ1-3
abundance: .
CDR3aa: ASSPSFAGPGNTIY

v_gene: TRBV7-9
j_gene: TRBJ1-4
abundance: .
CDR3aa: ASSLDSGLREKLF

v_gene: TRBV10-3
j_gene: TRBJ2-2
abundance: once
CDR3aa: AISESRNTGELF

v_gene: TRBV13
j_gene: TRBJ1-1
abundance: .
CDR3aa: ASSRYLRLQGASRNTEAF

v_gene: TRBV7-3
j_gene: TRBJ2-5
abundance: .
CDR3aa: ASSWDRGETQY

v_gene: TRBV10-3
j_gene: TRBJ1-1
abundance: .
CDR3aa: AITDNEENTEAF

v_gene: TRBV2
j_gene: TRBJ2-3
abundance: .
CDR3aa: ASRETSGGAGADTQY

v_gene: TRBV14
j_gene: TRBJ2-1
abundance: .
CDR3aa: ASSRFPGLEIGRHEQF

v_gene: TRBV7-9
j_gene: TRBJ1-6
abundance: .
CDR3aa: ASRELDNSPLH

v_gene: TRBV2
j_gene: TRBJ1-1
abundance: .
CDR3aa: ASSVSGYTEAF

v_gene: TRBV3-1/TRBV3-2
j_gene: TRBJ1-5
abundance: .
CDR3aa: ASSQGTGLSNQPQH

v_gene: TRBV19
j_gene: TRBJ2-2
abundance: few
CDR3aa: ASTLLGQGGAGELF

v_gene: TRBV3-1/TRBV3-2
j_gene: TRBJ1-1
abundance: .
CDR3aa: ASSPTTGPGEAF

v_gene: TRBV19
j_gene: TRBJ2-3
abundance: large
CDR3aa: ASSIGVDTQY

v_gene: TRBV2
j_gene: TRBJ1-5
abundance: .
CDR3aa: ASSDSLGNQPQH

v_gene: TRBV5-1
j_gene: TRBJ2-7
abundance: .
CDR3aa: ASSLADKYEQY

v_gene: TRBV7-2
j_gene: TRBJ1-1
abundance: .
CDR3aa: ASSRQRTGNTEAF

v_gene: TRBV6-5
j_gene: TRBJ2-2
abundance: .
CDR3aa: ASRGGTSNTGELF

v_gene: TRBV7-2
j_gene: TRBJ2-1
abundance: .
CDR3aa: ASSYTSGGAPDNEQF

v_gene: TRBV23-1
j_gene: TRBJ1-1
abundance: .
CDR3aa: ASSRPSDRGSSNTEAF

v_gene: TRBV10-3
j_gene: TRBJ1-3
abundance: once
CDR3aa: AIRSGQSPYSGNTIY

v_gene: TRBV2
j_gene: TRBJ2-7
abundance: .
CDR3aa: ATQGTQGNYEQY

v_gene: TRBV5-8
j_gene: TRBJ2-7
abundance: .
CDR3aa: ASPKRGARYEQY

v_gene: TRBV9
j_gene: TRBJ1-1
abundance: .
CDR3aa: ASSAVVTGNTEAF

v_gene: TRBV9
j_gene: TRBJ2-5
abundance: .
CDR3aa: ASSAGFRETQY

v_gene: TRBV4-2
j_gene: TRBJ2-4
abundance: .
CDR3aa: ASSQDFKGVKNIQY

v_gene: TRBV5-1
j_gene: TRBJ1-2
abundance: .
CDR3aa: ASSLEAGLGYGYT

v_gene: TRBV28
j_gene: TRBJ1-2
abundance: .
CDR3aa: ASEPPPPNYGYT